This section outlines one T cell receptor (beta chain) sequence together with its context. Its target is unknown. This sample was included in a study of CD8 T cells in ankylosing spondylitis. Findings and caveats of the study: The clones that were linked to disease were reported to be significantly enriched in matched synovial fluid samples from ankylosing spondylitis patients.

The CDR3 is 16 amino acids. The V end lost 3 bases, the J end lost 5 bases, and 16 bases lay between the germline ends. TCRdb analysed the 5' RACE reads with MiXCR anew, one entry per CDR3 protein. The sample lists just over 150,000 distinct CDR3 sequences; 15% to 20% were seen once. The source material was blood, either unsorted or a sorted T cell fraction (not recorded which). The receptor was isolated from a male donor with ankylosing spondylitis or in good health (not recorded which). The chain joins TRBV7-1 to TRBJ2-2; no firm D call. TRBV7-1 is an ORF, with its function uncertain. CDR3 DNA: TGTGCCAGCAGCTCGCTTTTTAGGACCGAGACCGGGGAGCTGTTTTTT. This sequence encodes CASSSLFRTETGELFF.